This TCR beta chain was captured in a study of blood T cell repertoires in COVID-19 (dated by TCRdb to 2020 to 2022). A note on the overall study: The collaborator samples originated in the United States, Italy and Spain and spanned the acute and convalescent phases of COVID-19. Deeply sampled blood TCRbeta repertoires from subjects exposed to, actively infected with, or recovered from COVID-19 were included in the dataset. The prospective study material was composed of cDNA or gDNA derived from T cells, B-cell-depleted T cells, or PBMCs. Samples came from the ongoing ImmuneRACE study (first 160 participants) plus 1,254 subjects from 6 global collaborators. Sample metadata almost always included a de-identified subject ID, COVID-19 status, age in years and sex. The repertoires were made available in a free public database intended to serve as a resource for research on the immune response to SARS-CoV-2. HLA class I and class II types, where available, came from metadata supplied by the sample provider rather than from assay-based typing.

Results and caveats for the whole study, not just this receptor: The quantity of clinical and demographic metadata differed by source and by participant and was supplied without curation.

The cysteine opens and the phenylalanine closes a CDR3 of 14 amino acids. Solely the CDR3 DNA is kept, with 42 bases framed from the first base. For CDR1 and CDR2, the germline V gene (reference sequence) lists SEHNR and FQNEAQ. V is clipped by 1 base and J by 5 bases, and the sequence between their germline boundaries is 9 bases long. TCRbeta CDR3 regions were amplified from genomic DNA using the immunoSEQ Assay, a bias-controlled multiplex PCR. Concerning the study's data processing: Within the assay, amplification of reference gene primers was used to estimate how many nucleated cells each sample contained. Sequence reads were collapsed and filtered to measure the absolute abundance of every unique TCRbeta CDR3 rearrangement. For each sample, productive Simpson clonality was calculated as the square root of Simpson's diversity index across productive rearrangements. TCRdb retrieved this table from immuneACCESS and kept in-frame rearrangements only. Not all clones are present; in checked studies, unresolved V genes account for under half, and no reason is known for the remainder. The V and J calls and clone size are taken from that table; D and trimming were inferred from the DNA. This sample is represented by tens of thousands of clones; less than 95% of them were singletons. The top ten clonotypes cover under 1.1% of the sample.

Turning to this clone: Its recognized antigen is unknown. Per-base quality was not reported, and no clone a single base away is much larger than it.

Whole blood was collected in K2EDTA tubes by collaborating institutions according to the institutions' own protocols. For TCRbeta analysis, collaborators shipped samples in one of three forms: frozen whole blood, isolated PBMCs, or DNA extracted from either of those sample types. Rearrangement joined TRBV7-9 to TRBJ2-1, with the D gene not confidently named. Sequences were obtained from peripheral blood. This sequence originates from a woman aged 45-65 years in a cohort sampled during active COVID-19. This receptor carries the CDR3 CASSLGPVNNEQFF. The nucleotide sequence is TGTGCCAGCAGCTTAGGTCCAGTCAACAATGAGCAGTTCTTC. The full variable domain, with segments outside the CDR3 supplied by the reference TRBV7-9 and TRBJ2-1 proteins, appears as DTGVSQNPRHKITKRGQNVTFRCDPISEHNRLYWYRQTLGQGPEFLTYFQNEAQLEKSRLLSDRFSAERPKGSFSTLEIQRTEQGDSAMYLCASSLGPVNNEQFFGPGTRLTVL.